Sequencing of this TCR beta chain was carried out in a study of metastatic and nonmetastatic thyroid tumors. TCRdb used MiXCR to call clones anew from the PCR reads. The sample has over 25,000 clones, 3.5% to 5% seen once. In this sample, this clone turned up many times. The germline V gene encodes CDR1 SEHNR and CDR2 FQNEAQ (reference sequence). The CDR3 sequence is 14 residues long. With 2 bases clipped from V and 5 bases from J, the junction kept 4 bases outside the gene matches. All patients were untreated before thyroid surgery. The origin of this receptor is a female donor with papillary thyroid cancer or a benign thyroid nodule (not recorded which). Some clones in this sample may be carry-over from other donors' samples. Sequencing was done on a sample of blood. J is TRBJ2-5 and V is TRBV7-9; 8 bases align to TRBD2. The CDR3 nucleotides read TGTGCCAGCAGCTTATCGGGACTAGAGGAGACCCAGTACTTC. It yields the protein CASSLSGLEETQYF.